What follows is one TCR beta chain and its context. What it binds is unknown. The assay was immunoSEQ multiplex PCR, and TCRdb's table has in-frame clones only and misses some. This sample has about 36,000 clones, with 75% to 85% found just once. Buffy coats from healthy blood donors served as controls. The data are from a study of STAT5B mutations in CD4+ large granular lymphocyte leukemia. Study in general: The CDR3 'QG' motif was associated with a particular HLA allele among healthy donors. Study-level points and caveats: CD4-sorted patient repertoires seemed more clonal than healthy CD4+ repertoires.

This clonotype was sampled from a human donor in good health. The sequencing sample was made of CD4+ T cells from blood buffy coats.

The CDR3 protein is CSALGVDSYEQYF. CDR3 DNA: TGCAGCGCCCTGGGGGTGGACTCCTACGAGCAGTACTTC. The genes are TRBV29-1 and TRBJ2-7, with D tentatively TRBD1 or TRBD2 (5 bases each). Germline values: CDR1 SQVTM, CDR2 ANQGSEA. The CDR3 loop spans 13 amino acids. Between the trimmed V and J ends, which lost 7 bases and 0 bases, there was a span of 13 bases.